This entry lists 27 T cell receptor beta chains sequenced from one sample in a study of cytomegalovirus exposure and HLA in healthy donors. With 60 Vbeta and 13 Jbeta primers, the PCR was carried out. Method: immunoSEQ multiplex PCR; TCRdb's copy keeps in-frame clones and lacks some. The sample lists about 120,000 clones, 70% to 75% occurring once. Sequencing was carried out using PBMCs. The receptor source for this set is a woman aged 40 to 55 in good health and CMV-seronegative.

The genes are TRBV28 and TRBJ2-5, with 11 bases lining up with TRBD2. The V gene's germline CDR1 is MDHEN and CDR2 SYDVKM. This CDR3 comprises 15 residues. V trimming: 6 bases; J trimming: 5 bases; junction bases outside the gene matches: 8. In DNA form, the CDR3 reads TGTGCCAGCAGACTAGCGGGAGTAAGGGGGGAGACCCAGTACTTC. Its protein product is CASRLAGVRGETQYF. Variable domain in full (rest from reference TRBV28 and TRBJ2-5): DVKVTQSSRYLVKRTGEKVFLECVQDMDHENMFWYRQDPGLGLRLIYFSYDVKMKEKGDIPEGYSVSREKKERFSLILESASTNQTSMYLCASRLAGVRGETQYFGPGTRLLVL.

This clone was counted once. The chain employs TRBV5-1 and TRBJ1-2, with TRBD1 matching over 12 bases. Trimming took 4 bases from V and 4 from J; bases not matched to a gene: 5. CDR1 and CDR2 from the germline V gene are SGHRS and YFSETQ. This CDR3 comprises 15 residues. CDR3 DNA sequence: TGCGCCAGCAGCCCGGGACAGGGGGCCGTCTATGGCTACACCTTC. Translated, it gives CASSPGQGAVYGYTF.

This chain links TRBV7-9 with TRBJ2-3; D gene unclear. Germline values: CDR1 SEHNR, CDR2 FQNEAQ (reference sequence). The V gene lost 2 bases and the J gene lost 3 bases, with 6 bases spanning the gap. There are 13 residues in the CDR3. As DNA, the CDR3 is TGTGCCAGCAGCTTACTAGGAACAGATACGCAGTATTTT. It codes for CASSLLGTDTQYF.

This chain connects TRBV2 to TRBJ2-7, with TRBD2 as a possible D gene (5 bases). This CDR3 region has 14 residues. The germline V and J ends were trimmed by 4 bases and 0 bases, with 10 bases remaining between them. Per germline, CDR1 SNHLY and CDR2 FYNNEI. Here the CDR3 DNA reads TGTGCCAGCAGTGTGAGGGTGAGCTCCTACGAGCAGTACTTC. It yields the protein CASSVRVSSYEQYF.

This rearrangement joins TRBV5-1 to TRBJ2-3; the match to TRBD2 covers 8 bases. V lost 1 base and J lost 4; bases outside the gene matches: 2. The germline CDR1 and CDR2 sequences are SGHRS and YFSETQ. The CDR3 consists of 14 residues. The CDR3 nucleotides are TGCGCCAGCAGCTTGACGGGGGGGCCAGATACGCAGTATTTT. Protein: CASSLTGGPDTQYF. The whole variable domain, filled in from reference TRBV5-1 and TRBJ2-3, reads KAGVTQTPRYLIKTRGQQVTLSCSPISGHRSVSWYQQTPGQGLQFLFEYFSETQRNKGNFPGRFSGRQFSNSRSEMNVSTLELGDSALYLCASSLTGGPDTQYFGPGTRLTVL.

This chain joins TRBV18 and TRBJ2-5, with D uncertain. The CDR3 loop spans 12 amino acids. V lost 3 bases and J lost 5, with 7 bases in between. CDR1 and CDR2 (germline): KGHSH, LQKENI. This CDR3 is CASSPRSETQYF. In DNA, the CDR3 is TGTGCCAGCTCACCGCGGAGTGAGACCCAGTACTTC.

The chain links TRBV5-8 to TRBJ2-7; TRBD1 aligns across 8 bases. CDR1 is SGHTS, CDR2 YDEGEE, per germline. V lost 4 bases and J lost 2; bases outside the gene matches: 11. The CDR3 extends over 16 amino acids. The CDR3 spells CASSTDRTGPTYEQYF. The CDR3 DNA sequence: TGTGCCAGCAGCACGGATAGGACAGGGCCCACCTACGAGCAGTACTTC.

The V gene is TRBV5-1, the J gene TRBJ2-5; 10 nucleotides line up with TRBD2. With the DNA end fitting TRBJ2-7 better, the J assignment may be wrong. The CDR3 consists of 16 residues. Germline V gene sequence: CDR1 SGHRS, CDR2 YFSETQ. CDR3 DNA sequence: TGCGCCAGCAGCTTGGAGGCTAGCGGGAGCGGGTACGAGCAGTACTTC. This translates into CASSLEASGSGYEQYF.

The rearrangement joins TRBV9 to TRBJ2-5; 8 bases are a match to TRBD1. The V gene end was trimmed by 7 bases and the J gene end by 1 base; junction bases not matched to a gene: 6. Germline loops: CDR1 SGDLS, CDR2 YYNGEE. This CDR3 is built from 14 residues. The CDR3 DNA is TGTGCCAGCGGTACAGGGGGGACCCAAGAGACCCAGTACTTC. It translates to CASGTGGTQETQYF.

This sequence joins TRBV11-2 and TRBJ2-2; D remains unclear. The CDR3 has 13 residues. Trimming shortened V by 2 bases and J by 5 bases, and 6 bases separated the two germline ends. CDR1 and CDR2 from the germline V gene are SGHAT and FQNNGV. The CDR3: CASSLHRTGELFF. The CDR3 region has the DNA TGTGCCAGCAGCTTACATCGGACCGGGGAGCTGTTTTTT.

This chain connects TRBV7-6 to TRBJ2-2, with D possibly being TRBD1 (5 bases). This CDR3 spans 17 amino acids. V was pared by 1 base and J by 6 bases, with 18 bases between. Germline CDR1 reads SGHVS; CDR2 reads FNYEAQ. CDR3 amino acids: CASSLGGQVGNAGELFF. The CDR3 DNA reads TGTGCCAGCAGCTTAGGGGGCCAAGTGGGAAACGCCGGGGAGCTGTTTTTT.

This chain joins TRBV18 and TRBJ2-7; no firm D call. Trimming took off 3 bases at V and 3 bases at J, with 9 bases between the two ends. The CDR3 is 13 amino acids. Germline V CDR1 and CDR2: KGHSH, LQKENI. The CDR3 loop reads CASSPYTDYEQYF. The CDR3, as DNA: TGTGCCAGCTCACCGTACACCGACTACGAGCAGTACTTC.

Here the CDR3 reads CASPIRGELFF. Here the CDR3 DNA reads TGTGCCAGCCCAATCCGGGGGGAGCTGTTTTTT. The genes are TRBV7-8 and TRBJ2-2; no firm D call. V gave up 8 bases and J gave up 8 bases, with 9 bases separating them. CDR1 SGHVS and CDR2 FQNEAQ come from the germline V gene. This CDR3 region has 11 residues.

The V and J genes are TRBV25-1 and TRBJ2-5, with 8 bases that match TRBD2. The V and J ends lost 6 bases and 4 bases, in that order; junction bases with no gene match: 10. This CDR3 region has 15 residues. The germline V gene encodes CDR1 MGHDK and CDR2 SYGVNS. The CDR3 DNA follows: TGTGCCAGCAGCTCCCTAGCGGGTGGGATAGAGACCCAGTACTTC. It translates to CASSSLAGGIETQYF. Drawing the rest from reference TRBV25-1 and TRBJ2-5, the complete variable domain is EADIYQTPRYLVIGTGKKITLECSQTMGHDKMYWYQQDPGMELHLIHYSYGVNSTEKGDLSSESTVSRIRTEHFPLTLESARPSHTSQYLCASSSLAGGIETQYFGPGTRLLVL.

The V call is TRBV19, the J call TRBJ1-1, with a tentative D call TRBD1 (5 bases). The CDR3 consists of 11 residues. Germline CDR1 and CDR2: LNHDA and SQIVND (reference sequence). V shed 7 bases and J shed 10 bases, with 13 bases lying between them. The CDR3, as DNA: TGTGCCAGTACCTTAGGGGCTGGAGCTTTCTTT. Amino acids: CASTLGAGAFF.

The chain is built from TRBV5-3 and TRBJ1-1; no clear D gene. TRBV5-3 is noted as an ORF with a role that remains uncertain. V was pared by 8 bases and J by 1 base, with 9 bases between. The CDR3 loop spans 12 amino acids. CDR3 region: CARVAQNTEAFF. CDR3 bases: TGTGCCAGGGTGGCACAGAACACTGAAGCTTTCTTT.

Written as DNA, the CDR3 is TGTGCCAGCAGTTTAACTAGCGGGATTACCGGGGAGCTGTTTTTT. The encoded protein is CASSLTSGITGELFF. The rearrangement uses TRBV27 and TRBJ2-2; 10 bases are a match to TRBD2. The CDR3 consists of 15 residues. The V segment lost 2 bases and the J segment 5 bases; nucleotides outside the gene matches: 2. The germline V gene has CDR1 MNHEY and CDR2 SMNVEV (reference sequence).

This clone was counted only a few times. The chain has TRBV2 and TRBJ2-1, with TRBD1 matching 9 bases. Germline V gives CDR1 SNHLY, CDR2 FYNNEI. V shed 11 bases, J shed 10 bases, and the junction held 12 bases outside the gene matches. This CDR3 has 13 residues. The CDR3 reads CAGGTGQGWEQFF. CDR3 DNA: TGTGCCGGAGGAACGGGACAGGGATGGGAGCAGTTCTTC.

The J gene is TRBJ1-1, the V gene TRBV6-6; 8 bases map to TRBD1. Trimming took 6 bases from V and 0 from J; bases not matched to a gene: 9. CDR1 is MNHNY, CDR2 SVGAGI, per germline (reference sequence). This CDR3 contains 16 residues. The CDR3 reads CASSRRGQRMNTEAFF. The CDR3 DNA sequence: TGTGCCAGCAGCCGCAGGGGGCAAAGAATGAACACTGAAGCTTTCTTT.

This chain connects TRBV7-2 to TRBJ1-5; D not certain. Germline lookup yields CDR1 SGHTA and CDR2 FQGNSA. The CDR3 is made up of 14 amino acids. The V end lost 0 bases, the J end lost 0 bases, and 3 bases lay between the germline ends. The CDR3 bases are TGTGCCAGCAGCTTAGCCGTTAGCAATCAGCCCCAGCATTTT. This translates into CASSLAVSNQPQHF.

The chain joins TRBV7-2 to TRBJ2-7; D possibly corresponds to TRBD1 (5 bases). This CDR3 spans 12 amino acids. The V end was cut by 7 bases, the J end by 4 bases, with 11 bases between. Germline lookup yields CDR1 SGHTA and CDR2 FQGNSA. The CDR3 loop is CASTRVPYEQYF. DNA for the CDR3: TGTGCCAGCACCAGGGTCCCGTACGAGCAGTACTTC.

The chain combines TRBV5-4 with TRBJ2-3, with 10 bases that match TRBD2. CDR1 is SGHNT, CDR2 YYREEE, per germline (reference sequence). The V and J ends lost 0 bases and 6 bases, in that order; junction bases with no gene match: 4. CDR3 length: 15 amino acids. The CDR3 loop is CASSLATSGYDTQYF. The CDR3 DNA sequence: TGTGCCAGCAGCTTGGCGACTAGCGGGTATGATACGCAGTATTTT.

Only one count was recorded for this clone. The J gene is TRBJ2-7, the V gene TRBV5-5; 7 bases match TRBD2. The V and J ends lost 6 bases and 4 bases, in that order; junction bases with no gene match: 4. CDR3 size: 12 residues. Germline V CDR1 and CDR2: SGHKS, YYEKEE (reference sequence). CDR3 DNA sequence: TGTGCCAGCAACCCGGGGGGATACGAGCAGTACTTC. Translating gives CASNPGGYEQYF.

The chain has TRBV10-3 and TRBJ2-5; 9 nucleotides align to TRBD2. The J segment lost 2 bases and the V segment lost 0 bases, leaving 4 bases of the junction unmatched. The CDR3 sequence is 16 residues long. Germline lookup yields CDR1 ENHRY and CDR2 SYGVKD. Here the CDR3 DNA reads TGTGCCATCAGTGAGTCGACTAGCGGAGATCAAGAGACCCAGTACTTC. Protein sequence: CAISESTSGDQETQYF.

V gene TRBV5-8 combines with J gene TRBJ1-3, with a weak D call TRBD1 (5 bases). Germline CDR1 SGHTS, CDR2 YDEGEE. The CDR3 runs 15 residues. Trimming cost V 0 bases and J 1 base, with 8 bases left between them. Here the CDR3 DNA reads TGTGCCAGCAGCTTGGGTGGGGCATCTGGAAACACCATATATTTT. Protein sequence: CASSLGGASGNTIYF.

This clone was detected a few times. The V and J genes are TRBV7-2 and TRBJ1-1, with D perhaps TRBD1 (5 bases). Germline CDR1 reads SGHTA; CDR2 reads FQGNSA. V was clipped by 1 base and J by 4 bases, with 10 bases between them. The CDR3 consists of 14 residues. The CDR3 DNA follows: TGTGCCAGCAGCTTAGATGTCAGGGCCACTGAAGCTTTCTTT. Translated, it gives CASSLDVRATEAFF.

This clone was counted at least ten times. Additional DNA sequences in this sample encode the identical CDR3. J is TRBJ1-1 and V is TRBV29-1, with D perhaps TRBD1 (5 bases). CDR3 length equals 11 residues. The germline V gene encodes CDR1 SQVTM and CDR2 ANQGSEA. Trimming took 4 bases from V and 5 from J, leaving 8 bases between them. This CDR3 is CSVGGGTEAFF. CDR3 DNA sequence: TGCAGCGTTGGGGGGGGAACTGAAGCTTTCTTT.